These T cell receptor beta chains were read from a single sample in a study of T cells after yellow fever vaccination. From the 5' RACE reads, TCRdb called clonotypes with MiXCR, one entry per CDR3 protein. The data hold hundreds of thousands of distinct CDR3 sequences, with roughly 20% observed a single time. Sequences were derived from PBMCs, sampled before the yellow fever booster vaccination. The receptors were gathered from a man aged 18-30 years who received the YFV17D yellow fever vaccine. Each CDR3 is given with its conserved first and last residue. Each record gives: D gene, J gene, clone size, V gene, CDR3 DNA, CDR3 protein. A D gene is named only where the DNA matches it firmly. Only part of the rows carry a size: once, few, many, or a class if the clone is expanded.

- | TRBJ1-4 | - | TRBV14 | TGTGCCAGCAGCCGAGGACAGATGAGTGAAAAACTGTTTTTT | CASSRGQMSEKLFF
- | TRBJ2-2 | - | TRBV12-3/TRBV12-4 | TGTGCCAGCCCCTTGGGGGGGCCTACCGGGGAGCTGTTTTTT | CASPLGGPTGELFF
- | TRBJ2-6 | - | TRBV5-4 | TGTGCCAGCAGCTCCCGCTATATCTCTGGGGCCAACGTCCTGACTTTC | CASSSRYISGANVLTF
- | TRBJ1-1 | few | TRBV7-3 | TGTGCCAGCAGCCCACAGGGATGGGGGAACACTGAAGCTTTCTTT | CASSPQGWGNTEAFF
- | TRBJ1-5 | - | TRBV12-3/TRBV12-4 | TGTGCCAGCAGTTTGATAGGGGCAGGGCAGCCCCAGCATTTT | CASSLIGAGQPQHF
TRBD1 | TRBJ2-5 | - | TRBV5-1 | TGCGCCAGCAGCCGCGGCCTCCAGGGGGCAAAAGAGACCCAGTACTTC | CASSRGLQGAKETQYF
TRBD2 | TRBJ2-4 | - | TRBV3-1 | TGTGCCAGCGCCTCCCGGGAGGGCGGCATTCAGTACTTC | CASASREGGIQYF
TRBD1 | TRBJ1-4 | - | TRBV9 | TGTGCCAGCAGCGTAGGGACAGGGGAAAAACTGTTTTTT | CASSVGTGEKLFF
TRBD1 | TRBJ1-4 | - | TRBV15 | TGTGCCACCAGCAGAGACGGCAGGGGGGGTGAAAAACTGTTTTTT | CATSRDGRGGEKLFF
- | TRBJ1-6 | few | TRBV6-5 | TGTGCCAGCAGAAAGAGACGGGACGGCAGCTCCTATAATTCACCCCTCCACTTT | CASRKRRDGSSYNSPLHF
- | TRBJ2-1 | many | TRBV6-5 | TGTGCCAGCAGTTACACTGCGGGGTCCTACAATGAGCAGTTCTTC | CASSYTAGSYNEQFF
TRBD2 | TRBJ2-1 | few | TRBV4-2 | TGTGCCAGCAGCCAAGATCTAGGGACTAGCGGGGGGTACAATGAGCAGTTCTTC | CASSQDLGTSGGYNEQFF
- | TRBJ1-6 | many | TRBV5-6 | TGTGCCAGCAGCTCCGGCCGGGGTAATTCACCCCTCCACTTT | CASSSGRGNSPLHF
- | TRBJ2-5 | - | TRBV20-1 | TGCAGTGCTGCCCTCCAGGGAACCCAGTACTTC | CSAALQGTQYF
TRBD1 | TRBJ2-2 | - | TRBV30 | TGTGCCTGGAGTTTCCGTGGGACAGGGCCCTACCAAGGGGAGCTGTTTTTT | CAWSFRGTGPYQGELFF
- | TRBJ2-2 | - | TRBV7-2 | TGTGCCAGCAGCTTTGGACTCGGGGAGCTGTTTTTT | CASSFGLGELFF
- | TRBJ1-5 | - | TRBV7-9 | TGTGCCAGCAGCTTAAAATCCAATCAGCCCCAGCATTTT | CASSLKSNQPQHF
- | TRBJ1-1 | - | TRBV7-2 | TGTGCCAGCAGCTTAGCAATGTTGGGAGTGAACACTGAAGCTTTCTTT | CASSLAMLGVNTEAFF
- | TRBJ2-1 | - | TRBV5-1 | TGCGCCAGCAGCTTGGGTTCTAGCTCCAATGAGCAGTTCTTC | CASSLGSSSNEQFF
- | TRBJ1-6 | - | TRBV7-2 | TGTGCCAGCAGCTTAGAAGGGGACCCTATGCCCCTCCACTTT | CASSLEGDPMPLHF
- | TRBJ2-1 | - | TRBV20-1 | TGCAGTGCTAGAGATCCGGGACCCTCAGGCGATGAGCAGTTCTTC | CSARDPGPSGDEQFF
- | TRBJ1-5 | few | TRBV27 | TGTGCCAGCAGTTTGGACTTCTTGGAGCCCCAGCATTTT | CASSLDFLEPQHF
- | TRBJ2-2 | - | TRBV12-1 | TGTGCCAGCAGCCCCCTCTTAGCGCCCGGGGAGCTGTTTTTT | CASSPLLAPGELFF
- | TRBJ2-1 | few | TRBV12-3/TRBV12-4 | TGTGCCAGCAGTCCCCCGCCGGGGGGCCGCAATGAGCAGTTCTTC | CASSPPPGGRNEQFF
- | TRBJ2-3 | few | TRBV5-1 | TGCGCCAGCAGCTTGGGGGGGTCCGTTTCCGATACGCAGTATTTT | CASSLGGSVSDTQYF
- | TRBJ2-2 | - | TRBV24-1 | TGTGCCACCAGTGTTACAGGGTCCACCGGGGAGCTGTTTTTT | CATSVTGSTGELFF
TRBD1 | TRBJ1-1 | few | TRBV20-1 | TGCAGTGCTAGAGATGGAAGGACAGGGTCGAACACTGAAGCTTTCTTT | CSARDGRTGSNTEAFF
TRBD1 | TRBJ2-5 | few | TRBV11-2 | TGTGCCAGCAGGACCCCCGGGACAGGGATTGAAGGAGAGACCCAGTACTTC | CASRTPGTGIEGETQYF
- | TRBJ1-6 | many | TRBV7-2 | TGTGCCAGCAGCTTAATGCCCAATTCACCCCTCCACTTT | CASSLMPNSPLHF
- | TRBJ2-1 | few | TRBV2 | TGTGCCAGCAGTGAAGTGGGGGAGTCCTACAATGAGCAGTTCTTC | CASSEVGESYNEQFF
- | TRBJ2-1 | - | TRBV20-1 | TGCAGTGCTAGTGACCACAATGAGCAGTTCTTC | CSASDHNEQFF
- | TRBJ2-2 | few | TRBV5-1 | TGCGCCAGCAGCTCAGAGGGCGCGAACACCGGGGAGCTGTTTTTT | CASSSEGANTGELFF
- | TRBJ2-7 | - | TRBV4-1 | TGCGCCAGCAGCCACAGGTTCCCCAGCTCCTACGAGCAGTACTTC | CASSHRFPSSYEQYF
- | TRBJ2-4 | - | TRBV7-9 | TGTGCCAGCAGCATTAGACAGGACCCCTTAGCCAAAAACATTCAGTACTTC | CASSIRQDPLAKNIQYF
- | TRBJ2-7 | many | TRBV6-1 | TGTGCCAGCAGTGAAGGGGACTCGAGCTCCTACGAGCAGTACTTC | CASSEGDSSSYEQYF
TRBD2 | TRBJ2-3 | - | TRBV20-1 | TGCAGTGCTAGAGAGCTGACTAGCGGAGGAGATACGCAGTATTTT | CSARELTSGGDTQYF
TRBD1 | TRBJ2-3 | - | TRBV9 | TGTGCCAGCAGCGTAGAGACAGGGGTGGCAGATACGCAGTATTTT | CASSVETGVADTQYF
- | TRBJ2-1 | few | TRBV7-2 | TGTGCCAGCAGCTTAGATGGCAGATACAATGAGCAGTTCTTC | CASSLDGRYNEQFF
- | TRBJ1-1 | few | TRBV18 | TGTGCCAGCTCACCAGGGGGGCCGAACACTGAAGCTTTCTTT | CASSPGGPNTEAFF